This T cell receptor (beta chain) was captured by sequencing in a study of blood T cell repertoires in COVID-19. Germline loops: CDR1 MNHEY, CDR2 SMNVEV (reference sequence). This CDR3 is 14 amino acids long. V was pared by 6 bases and J by 5 bases, with 16 bases between. Some clones are missing from TCRdb's copy, which holds only in-frame ones; the method was immunoSEQ multiplex PCR. This sample has about 62,000 clones, with around 87% found just once. The receptor was isolated from a woman aged 60-75 years with COVID-19, enrolled during active disease. The source material was peripheral blood. V gene TRBV27 combines with J gene TRBJ1-1; D may be TRBD1 (5 bases). DNA of the CDR3: TGTGCCAGCAGCTTCCGCGGGGGGAGAACTGAAGCTTTCTTT. This encodes CASSFRGGRTEAFF.